The sequence of this TCR beta chain was determined in a study of blood T cell repertoires in COVID-19 (TCRdb year 2020). With regard to the full study: Samples covering the acute and convalescent phases of COVID-19 were provided by collaborators in the United States, Italy and Spain. The prospective study material was composed of cDNA or gDNA derived from T cells, B-cell-depleted T cells, or PBMCs. The dataset comprised deeply sampled blood TCRbeta repertoires from subjects exposed to, actively infected with, or recovered from COVID-19. The repertoires were released in a freely available public database intended as a resource for research on the immune response to SARS-CoV-2. The samples were drawn from the first 160 participants of the ongoing ImmuneRACE study and from 1,254 subjects provided by 6 global collaborators. Nearly every sample came with metadata listing a de-identified subject ID, COVID-19 status, age in years and sex. Where available, HLA class I and class II types were taken from metadata supplied by the sample provider and were not determined by assay-based typing. Paper-wide results and their limitations: The quantity of clinical and demographic metadata differed by source and by participant and was supplied without curation.

The immunoSEQ Assay, a bias-controlled multiplex PCR, was used to amplify TCRbeta CDR3 regions from genomic DNA. The study's own analysis went as follows. The number of nucleated cells in each sample was estimated from the amplification of reference gene primers within the assay. To quantify the absolute abundance of each unique TCRbeta CDR3 rearrangement, sequence reads were collapsed and filtered. For each sample, productive Simpson clonality was calculated as the square root of Simpson's diversity index over productive rearrangements. Here the immuneACCESS table is served through TCRdb, limited to in-frame sequences with V and J called. Missing clones are a known gap in these copies; in checked studies unresolved V genes cover under half, and the rest lacks a known reason. V, J and clone size are taken as reported in that table, and D and trimming were inferred from the DNA itself. This sample lists under 200,000 clones; 85% to 90% were detected once. The ten largest account for roughly 6% of the sample.

This clone showed up just a few times. Its antigen has not been determined. Base-call qualities are not available, and no considerably larger clone is one nucleotide away. The collaborating institutions used their own protocols to collect whole blood in K2EDTA tubes. For TCRbeta analysis, collaborator samples were shipped as frozen whole blood, as isolated PBMCs, or as DNA extracted from either sample type. CDR1 and CDR2, looked up from the germline V gene, are MNHEY and SVGAGI. V is cut by 2 bases and J by 9 bases, and the space between the germline ends is 11 bases. Including cysteine and phenylalanine, the CDR3 has 14 amino acids. The only DNA kept is the CDR3, 42 bases in frame from the first base.

The sequenced sample was peripheral blood. The clonotype comes from a man in his forties with active or convalescent COVID-19. The chain links TRBV6-5 with TRBJ1-6, with the D gene not clear enough to name. The DNA sequence is as follows: TGTGCCAGCAGTTACGCGACGGGGATTTCACCCCTCCACTTT. It encodes CASSYATGISPLHF.